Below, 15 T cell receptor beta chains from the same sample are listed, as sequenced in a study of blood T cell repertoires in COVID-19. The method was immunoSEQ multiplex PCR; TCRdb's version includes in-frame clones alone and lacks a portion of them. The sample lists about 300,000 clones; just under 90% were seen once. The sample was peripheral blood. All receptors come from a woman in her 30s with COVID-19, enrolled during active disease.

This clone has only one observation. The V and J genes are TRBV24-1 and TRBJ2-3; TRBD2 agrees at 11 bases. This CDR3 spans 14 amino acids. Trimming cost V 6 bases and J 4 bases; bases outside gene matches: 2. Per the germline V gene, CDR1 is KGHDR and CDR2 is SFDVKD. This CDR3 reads CATSRGLAADTQYF. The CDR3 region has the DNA TGTGCCACCAGTAGGGGACTAGCGGCAGATACGCAGTATTTT.

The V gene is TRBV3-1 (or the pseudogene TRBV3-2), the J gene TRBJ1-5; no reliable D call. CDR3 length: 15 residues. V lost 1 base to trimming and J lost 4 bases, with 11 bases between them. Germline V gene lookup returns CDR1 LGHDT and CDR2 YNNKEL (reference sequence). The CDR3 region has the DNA TGTGCCAGCAGCCAAGCTCAGACACCTAATCAGCCCCAGCATTTT. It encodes CASSQAQTPNQPQHF.

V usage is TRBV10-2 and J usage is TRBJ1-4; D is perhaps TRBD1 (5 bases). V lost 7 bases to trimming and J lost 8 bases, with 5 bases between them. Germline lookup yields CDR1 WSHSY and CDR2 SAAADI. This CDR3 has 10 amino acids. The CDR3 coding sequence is TGCGCCAGCAAGGGGGAAAAACTGTTTTTT. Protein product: CASKGEKLFF.

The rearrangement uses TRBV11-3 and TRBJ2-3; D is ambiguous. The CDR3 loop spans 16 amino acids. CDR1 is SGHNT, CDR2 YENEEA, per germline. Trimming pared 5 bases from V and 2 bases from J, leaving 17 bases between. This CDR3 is CASSQTRVRNTDTQYF. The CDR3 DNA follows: TGTGCCAGCAGCCAAACCCGGGTACGCAACACAGATACGCAGTATTTT.

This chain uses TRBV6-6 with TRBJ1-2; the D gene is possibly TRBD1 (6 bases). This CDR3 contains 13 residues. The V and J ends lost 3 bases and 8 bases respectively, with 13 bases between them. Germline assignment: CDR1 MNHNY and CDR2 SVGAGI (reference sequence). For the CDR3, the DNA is TGTGCCAGCAGTTATTCGGGGGGCCGAGGCTACACCTTC. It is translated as CASSYSGGRGYTF.

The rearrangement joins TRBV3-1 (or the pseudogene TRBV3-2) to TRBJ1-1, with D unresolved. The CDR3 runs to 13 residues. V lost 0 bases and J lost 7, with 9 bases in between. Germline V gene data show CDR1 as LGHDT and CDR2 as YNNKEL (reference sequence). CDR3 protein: CASSQDRYDEAFF. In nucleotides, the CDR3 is TGTGCCAGCAGCCAAGATCGGTATGATGAAGCTTTCTTT.

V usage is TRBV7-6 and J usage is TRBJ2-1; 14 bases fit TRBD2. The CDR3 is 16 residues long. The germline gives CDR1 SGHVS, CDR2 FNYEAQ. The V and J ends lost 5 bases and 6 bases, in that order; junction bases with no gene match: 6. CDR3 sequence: CASSPATSGGGNEQFF. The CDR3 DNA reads TGTGCCAGCAGCCCCGCGACTAGCGGGGGGGGCAATGAGCAGTTCTTC. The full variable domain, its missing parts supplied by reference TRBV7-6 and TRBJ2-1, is GAGVSQSPRYKVTKRGQDVALRCDPISGHVSLYWYRQALGQGPEFLTYFNYEAQQDKSGLPNDRFSAERPEGSISTLTIQRTEQRDSAMYRCASSPATSGGGNEQFFGPGTRLTVL.

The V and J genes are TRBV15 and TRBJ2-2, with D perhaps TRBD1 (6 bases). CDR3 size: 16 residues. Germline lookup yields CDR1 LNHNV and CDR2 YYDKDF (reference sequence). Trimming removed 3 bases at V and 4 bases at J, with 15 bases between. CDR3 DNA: TGTGCCACCAGCAGGGGTCCAGGGGCGGGCACCGGGGAGCTGTTTTTT. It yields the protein CATSRGPGAGTGELFF.

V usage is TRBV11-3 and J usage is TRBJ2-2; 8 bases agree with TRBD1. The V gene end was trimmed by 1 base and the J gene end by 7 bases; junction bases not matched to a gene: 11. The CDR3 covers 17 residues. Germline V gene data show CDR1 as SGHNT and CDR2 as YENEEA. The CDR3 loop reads CASSLGSGQGADGELFF. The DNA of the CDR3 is TGTGCCAGCAGCTTAGGATCGGGGCAGGGGGCCGACGGGGAGCTGTTTTTT.

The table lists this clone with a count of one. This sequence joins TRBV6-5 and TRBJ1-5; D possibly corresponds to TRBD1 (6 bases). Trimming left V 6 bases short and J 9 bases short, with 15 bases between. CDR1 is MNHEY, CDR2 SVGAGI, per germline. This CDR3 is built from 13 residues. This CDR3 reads CASRMTGLLPQHF. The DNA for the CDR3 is TGTGCCAGCAGGATGACAGGTCTGTTGCCCCAGCATTTT.

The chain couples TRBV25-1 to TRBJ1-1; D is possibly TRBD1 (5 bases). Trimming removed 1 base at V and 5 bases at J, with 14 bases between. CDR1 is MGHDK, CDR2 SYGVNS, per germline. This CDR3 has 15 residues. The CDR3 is CASSELSRAGTEAFF. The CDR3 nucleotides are TGTGCCAGCAGTGAATTGAGCAGGGCAGGAACTGAAGCTTTCTTT.

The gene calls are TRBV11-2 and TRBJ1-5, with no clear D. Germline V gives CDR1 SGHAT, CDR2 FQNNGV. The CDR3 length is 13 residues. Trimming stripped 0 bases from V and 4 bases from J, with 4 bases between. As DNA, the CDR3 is TGTGCCAGCAGCTTAGATCTAAATCAGCCCCAGCATTTT. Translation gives CASSLDLNQPQHF.

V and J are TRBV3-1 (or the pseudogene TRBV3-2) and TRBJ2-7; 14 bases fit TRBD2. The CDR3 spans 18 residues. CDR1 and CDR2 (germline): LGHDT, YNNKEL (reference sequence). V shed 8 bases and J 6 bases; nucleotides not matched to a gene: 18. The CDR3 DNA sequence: TGTGCCAGCCGGATTGCGAGGACTAGCGGGGGGAAAGCCTTCGAGCAGTACTTC. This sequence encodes CASRIARTSGGKAFEQYF.

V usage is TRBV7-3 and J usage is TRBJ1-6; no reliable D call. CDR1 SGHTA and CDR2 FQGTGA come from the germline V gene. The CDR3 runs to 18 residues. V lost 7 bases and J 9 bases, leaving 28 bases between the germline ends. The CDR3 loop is CASTAGLGPFSAISPLHF. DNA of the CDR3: TGTGCCAGCACCGCTGGATTGGGCCCATTTTCCGCCATTTCACCCCTCCACTTT.

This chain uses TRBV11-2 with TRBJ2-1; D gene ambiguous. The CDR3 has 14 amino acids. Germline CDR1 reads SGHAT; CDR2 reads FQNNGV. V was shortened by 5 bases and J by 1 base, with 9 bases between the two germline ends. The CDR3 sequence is CASSQLFSYNEQFF. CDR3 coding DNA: TGTGCCAGCAGCCAGTTATTTTCCTACAATGAGCAGTTCTTC.